This T cell receptor (beta chain) was identified in a study of T cell responses to AZD1222 COVID-19 vaccine. Germline assignment: CDR1 SNHLY and CDR2 FYNNEI. After removal of 7 bases from V and 2 bases from J, the junction contained 2 bases not matched to a gene. This CDR3 region has 12 residues. Whether given at about 4 or about 12 weeks, second doses were pooled. Assay used: immunoSEQ multiplex PCR; TCRdb lists only in-frame clones, some missing. Of under 200,000 clones detected, 88% appear once; the ten largest clones hold roughly 26%. The chain joins TRBV2 to TRBJ2-7; 7 positions match TRBD2. The clonotype comes from an adult who received the AZD1222 COVID-19 vaccine. The specimen was peripheral blood, collected 28 days after the second AZD1222 dose. The chain's CDR3 is CASTGLAYEQYF. CDR3 nucleotide sequence: TGTGCCAGCACCGGACTAGCCTACGAGCAGTACTTC.